This T cell receptor (beta chain) is from a study of CD8+ T cells in alopecia areata. Sequencing templates came from extracted RNA that was reverse transcribed into cDNA. Only in-frame clones appear in the TCRdb table, and some are missing; sequencing was by immunoSEQ multiplex PCR. The sample carries about 170,000 clones, 67% recorded once. Obtained from alopecia areata patients were lesional scalp punch biopsies along with peripheral blood. Trimming cost V 5 bases and J 5 bases, with 22 bases left between them. The CDR3 is 16 amino acids. CDR1 is SGHDT, CDR2 YYEEEE, per germline. This clone was detected a few times.

Source: CD8+ T cells sorted from blood, taken at week 0. This receptor was identified in a human donor with alopecia areata. The V and J genes are TRBV5-6 and TRBJ2-5; D is possibly TRBD1 or TRBD2 (5 bases each). CDR3 in amino acids: CASRHAGTERKETQYF. The CDR3 bases are TGTGCCAGCAGACATGCCGGGACGGAGCGAAAGGAGACCCAGTACTTC.